What follows are 11 T cell receptor beta chains derived from one specimen sequenced in a study of cytomegalovirus exposure and HLA in healthy donors (dated 2017 in TCRdb). Library method: the immunoSEQ multiplex PCR assay. TCRdb took this table from immuneACCESS and kept in-frame rearrangements with V and J called. Such tables lack part of the clones; where checked against another copy, unresolved V genes explain under half of the gap, and the rest is unexplained. The sample table contains 150,000 to 200,000 clones; only one count was recorded for about 86% of them. The ten biggest clones cover roughly 1.4% of the sample. Source material: PBMCs. These receptors all come from a woman aged 30 to 39 in good health and CMV-seronegative.

The CDR3 nucleotides read TGTGCCAGCGTCCCTAGCTCATTTACAGATACGCAGTATTTT. It is translated as CASVPSSFTDTQYF. The chain links TRBV6-1 to TRBJ2-3; tentatively, D is TRBD2 (5 bases). This CDR3 region has 14 residues. The V end lost 8 bases, the J end lost 3 bases, and 15 bases lay between the germline ends. CDR1 MNHNS and CDR2 SASEGT come from the germline V gene.

The table lists this clone with a few counts. The chain employs TRBV4-1 and TRBJ2-2; D unclear. The germline gives CDR1 MGHRA, CDR2 YSYEKL. The V end was cut by 0 bases, the J end by 5 bases, with 4 bases between. This CDR3 spans 13 amino acids. In DNA, the CDR3 is TGCGCCAGCAGCCAAGAATTAACCGGGGAGCTGTTTTTT. Translated, it gives CASSQELTGELFF.

The sample holds many counts of this clone. The chain links TRBV10-3 to TRBJ2-1; a possible D gene is TRBD2 (5 bases). CDR1 and CDR2 (germline): ENHRY, SYGVKD. CDR3 size: 15 residues. The germline V and J ends were trimmed by 0 bases and 7 bases, with 13 bases remaining between them. The CDR3 protein is CAISESFGELNEQFF. CDR3 in DNA: TGTGCCATCAGTGAGTCGTTTGGGGAGCTGAATGAGCAGTTCTTC.

This clone showed up just a few times. This chain joins TRBV7-2 and TRBJ2-7; 7 bases fit TRBD2. CDR1 SGHTA and CDR2 FQGNSA come from the germline V gene. Trimming cost V 2 bases and J 4 bases; bases outside gene matches: 2. The CDR3 has 13 amino acids. The CDR3 DNA sequence: TGTGCCAGCAGCTTAAGGGGAGGGTACGAGCAGTACTTC. Protein sequence: CASSLRGGYEQYF.

CDR3: CASRRGNWRDTEAFF. The CDR3 DNA reads as TGTGCCAGCAGAAGGGGGAATTGGAGAGACACTGAAGCTTTCTTT. The gene calls are TRBV6-5 and TRBJ1-1, with a possible D match to TRBD1 (6 bases). The CDR3 length is 15 residues. Germline assignment: CDR1 MNHEY and CDR2 SVGAGI. Trimming cost V 6 bases and J 3 bases, with 17 bases left between them.

This clone was seen only a few times. The chain uses TRBV4-3 and TRBJ1-2; 7 bases line up with TRBD1. The CDR3 runs 15 residues. After removal of 0 bases from V and 0 bases from J, the junction contained 1 base not matched to a gene. Germline values: CDR1 LGHNA, CDR2 YSLEER. CDR3 in amino acids: CASSQDTGANYGYTF. The CDR3 nucleotides read TGCGCCAGCAGCCAAGATACAGGGGCTAACTATGGCTACACCTTC.

The chain joins TRBV18 to TRBJ2-7; D not certain. V was pared by 4 bases and J by 3 bases, with 7 bases between. Germline CDR1 and CDR2: KGHSH and LQKENI. There are 12 residues in the CDR3. CDR3 sequence: CASSRSGYEQYF. Here the CDR3 DNA reads TGTGCCAGCTCACGTTCCGGCTACGAGCAGTACTTC. The whole variable domain, filled in from reference TRBV18 and TRBJ2-7, reads NAGVMQNPRHLVRRRGQEARLRCSPMKGHSHVYWYRQLPEEGLKFMVYLQKENIIDESGMPKERFSAEFPKEGPSILRIQQVVRGDSAAYFCASSRSGYEQYFGPGTRLTVT.

This sequence joins TRBV5-1 and TRBJ1-1; perhaps TRBD1 as D (6 bases). The germline V gene has CDR1 SGHRS and CDR2 YFSETQ. The CDR3 contains 14 residues. Deletions cut 1 base from V and 4 bases from J, with 11 bases between. DNA for the CDR3: TGCGCCAGCAGCTTGCAAACAGGGTCCACTGAAGCTTTCTTT. Amino acids: CASSLQTGSTEAFF.

The CDR3 sequence is CASSLTGEVTGNTIYF. In DNA form, the CDR3 reads TGTGCCAGCAGTTTGACAGGGGAGGTCACTGGAAACACCATATATTTT. J is TRBJ1-3 and V is TRBV6-5; the match to TRBD1 covers 8 bases. With 4 bases clipped from V and 2 bases from J, the junction kept 7 bases outside the gene matches. Germline CDR1 is MNHEY and CDR2 is SVGAGI. The CDR3 is made up of 16 amino acids.

The chain employs TRBV27 and TRBJ2-6, with D possibly TRBD1 on 6 matching bases. From germline, CDR1 is MNHEY and CDR2 SMNVEV (reference sequence). The CDR3 is 16 amino acids. Trimming took 5 bases from V and 1 from J, leaving 12 bases between them. CDR3 sequence (DNA): TGTGCCAGCAGTGCACTCAGGGGTTCTGGGGCCAACGTCCTGACTTTC. Amino acids: CASSALRGSGANVLTF.

V gene TRBV30 combines with J gene TRBJ1-5, with TRBD1 matching over 8 bases. This CDR3 has 13 residues. Unmatched junction bases numbered 3, after V lost 4 bases and J lost 4 bases. From germline, CDR1 is GTSNPN and CDR2 SVGIG (reference sequence). The CDR3, as DNA: TGTGCCTGGACCGGACAGGGAAATCAGCCCCAGCATTTT. As protein: CAWTGQGNQPQHF.